This TCR beta chain was documented in a study of regulatory T cells in long-lasting Graves disease. Described time point: newly diagnosed GD, antithyroid drugs for less than 3 months. PBMC-derived RNA was used for the TCR library. For TCR beta, libraries came from iRepertoire HTBI primers and Arm-PCR of CDR3 regions. TCRdb reprocessed the multiplex PCR reads via MiXCR and lists one record per CDR3 protein. Of some 560,000 distinct CDR3 sequences listed, around 16% are singletons. CDR3 length equals 16 residues. The V gene's germline CDR1 is LNHDA and CDR2 SQIVND (reference sequence). The J segment lost 1 base and the V segment lost 8 bases, leaving 13 bases of the junction unmatched. The sample also formed part of further work on T cells in Graves' hyperthyroidism and ophthalmopathy.

The clonotype was recovered from a woman aged 35-65 years with Graves disease. The V and J genes are TRBV19 and TRBJ1-2; 7 bases map to TRBD1. Sequences were derived from peripheral blood mononuclear cells (PBMCs), sampled at new diagnosis, from a patient treated with antithyroid drugs. As DNA, the CDR3 is TGTGCCAGTCGCGACAGGGTCCTCCCCCTTAACTATGGCTACACCTTC. Protein product: CASRDRVLPLNYGYTF.